The 31 T cell receptor beta chains listed next were all sequenced from one sample in a study of blood T cell repertoires in COVID-19. Measured with immunoSEQ multiplex PCR; TCRdb has only the in-frame clones, and not every one. The data contain more than 200,000 clones, approximately 88% of them seen just once; the ten biggest clones take up roughly 3.7%. What was sequenced was PBMCs or T cells enriched from blood (not recorded which). The receptors were sampled from a woman aged 25 to 39 who had been exposed to COVID-19.

The chain links TRBV6-5 to TRBJ1-3; perhaps TRBD1 as D (5 bases). The CDR3 consists of 14 residues. Trimming removed 6 bases at V and 4 bases at J, with 13 bases between. Looked up from germline, CDR1 is MNHEY and CDR2 is SVGAGI. CDR3 protein: CASRPRGTGNTIYF. In DNA, the CDR3 is TGTGCCAGCAGACCCCGGGGGACGGGAAACACCATATATTTT.

The chain couples TRBV28 to TRBJ2-7, with D unresolved. The V end was cut by 4 bases, the J end by 4 bases, with 14 bases between. Looked up from germline, CDR1 is MDHEN and CDR2 is SYDVKM. CDR3 size: 14 residues. CDR3 sequence reads: CASSSLVTPYEQYF. CDR3 DNA: TGTGCCAGCAGTTCGCTAGTAACTCCTTACGAGCAGTACTTC.

This chain uses TRBV28 with TRBJ1-1; 9 nucleotides line up with TRBD1. The CDR3 contains 16 residues. The germline gives CDR1 MDHEN, CDR2 SYDVKM. Unmatched junction bases numbered 13, after V lost 7 bases and J lost 4 bases. CDR3 coding DNA: TGTGCCAGCAATGGTTTGTGGGGACAGGGTGCCACTGAAGCTTTCTTT. Translating gives CASNGLWGQGATEAFF.

The chain uses TRBV29-1 and TRBJ2-7, with 7 bases fitting TRBD2. V trimming: 1 base; J trimming: 4 bases; junction bases outside the gene matches: 10. From germline, CDR1 is SQVTM and CDR2 ANQGSEA. CDR3 length: 15 amino acids. CDR3 DNA sequence: TGCAGCGTTGAAGGGGGGAGGGCGTGGGGTTACGAGCAGTACTTC. Amino acid sequence: CSVEGGRAWGYEQYF.

The chain uses TRBV19 and TRBJ1-1; 8 bases line up with TRBD1. This CDR3 contains 13 residues. Germline V lookup: CDR1 LNHDA, CDR2 SQIVND (reference sequence). With 5 bases clipped from V and 10 bases from J, the junction kept 9 bases outside the gene matches. This chain's CDR3 is CASSPSDRAVAFF. Written as DNA, the CDR3 is TGTGCCAGTAGTCCCTCGGACAGGGCGGTAGCTTTCTTT.

The gene calls are TRBV5-1 and TRBJ2-1, with D maybe TRBD1 (6 bases). This CDR3 has 17 amino acids. Trimming took off 4 bases at V and 7 bases at J, with 24 bases between the two ends. Germline CDR1 is SGHRS and CDR2 is YFSETQ. The CDR3 nucleotides read TGCGCCAGCAGCCCGTTGTTGCGGACAGCTGGATCTAATGAGCAGTTCTTC. It is translated as CASSPLLRTAGSNEQFF.

In this sample, this clone turned up once. The rearrangement links TRBV21-1 to TRBJ2-7; the table gives TRBD2 as D, unverified against the DNA. TRBV21-1 is marked as a pseudogene. This CDR3 comprises 14 residues. This CDR3 reads CASSNSGRSYEQYF. The CDR3 nucleotides read TGTGCCAGCAGCAATAGCGGGAGGTCCTACGAGCAGTACTTC.

V and J are TRBV19 and TRBJ2-2, with TRBD2 identical over 9 bases. The length of the CDR3 is 15 residues. Germline CDR1 LNHDA, CDR2 SQIVND (reference sequence). J lost 3 bases, V lost 7 bases, and 6 bases had no gene match. The CDR3 nucleotides are TGTGCCAGTATGGGGCGGGAGGGGTACACCGGGGAGCTGTTTTTT. This translates into CASMGREGYTGELFF.

Here the CDR3 reads CATSRGTGGMNTGELFF. In nucleotides, the CDR3 is TGTGCCACCAGCAGAGGTACAGGGGGCATGAACACCGGGGAGCTGTTTTTT. The chain couples TRBV15 to TRBJ2-2; 9 bases are a match to TRBD1. J gave up 1 base and V 1 base, and 4 bases lay outside the gene matches. The germline V gene has CDR1 LNHNV and CDR2 YYDKDF (reference sequence). The CDR3 runs to 17 residues. The full variable domain, in which reference TRBV15 and TRBJ2-2 provide the parts outside the CDR3, is DAMVIQNPRYQVTQFGKPVTLSCSQTLNHNVMYWYQQKSSQAPKLLFHYYDKDFNNEADTPDNFQSRRPNTSFCFLDIRSPGLGDTAMYLCATSRGTGGMNTGELFFGEGSRLTVL.

This chain joins TRBV4-1 and TRBJ1-1; a possible D gene is TRBD1 (5 bases). The CDR3 is 14 amino acids. Germline lookup yields CDR1 MGHRA and CDR2 YSYEKL. Trimming removed 6 bases at V and 4 bases at J, with 15 bases between. The chain's CDR3 is CASRAPTGGTEAFF. CDR3 sequence (DNA): TGCGCCAGCAGAGCGCCGACGGGGGGCACTGAAGCTTTCTTT.

The chain is built from TRBV7-2 and TRBJ2-7, with D possibly TRBD2 on 7 matching bases. The CDR3 has 13 residues. Germline-derived CDR1 and CDR2 are SGHTA and FQGNSA. The germline V and J ends were trimmed by 8 bases and 2 bases, with 13 bases remaining between them. DNA for the CDR3: TGTGCCAGCTCGGCGGGGGCAGCCTACGAGCAGTACTTC. Translating it yields CASSAGAAYEQYF.

This chain uses TRBV6-5 with TRBJ2-7; tentative D call: TRBD2 (5 bases). Trimming left V 8 bases short and J 3 bases short, with 14 bases between. The CDR3 runs to 13 residues. Germline V gene data show CDR1 as MNHEY and CDR2 as SVGAGI. The CDR3 nucleotides read TGTGCCAGCGCGCTCGGGATCAGCTACGAGCAGTACTTC. Translating gives CASALGISYEQYF.

V usage is TRBV10-3 and J usage is TRBJ1-6, with 12 bases identical to TRBD1. Trimming removed 6 bases from V and 10 bases from J; junction bases left unmatched: 4. Germline V gene data show CDR1 as ENHRY and CDR2 as SYGVKD. The CDR3 totals 14 residues. In DNA form, the CDR3 reads TGTGCCATCAGGGGACAGGGGGCTGGATCACCCCTCCACTTT. It encodes CAIRGQGAGSPLHF.

This clone is a singleton in its sample. This chain joins TRBV10-3 and TRBJ1-1; possible D gene TRBD1, 5 bases. With 7 bases removed from V and 3 bases from J, the gap between germline ends came to 12 bases. The CDR3 is 13 residues long. CDR1 is ENHRY, CDR2 SYGVKD, per germline. For the CDR3, the DNA is TGTGCCATCATGGCGGGGGGGGACACTGAAGCTTTCTTT. It codes for CAIMAGGDTEAFF.

The rearrangement joins TRBV5-1 to TRBJ2-1; 14 nucleotides agree with TRBD2. Germline assignment: CDR1 SGHRS and CDR2 YFSETQ. This CDR3 has 16 residues. Trimming took 4 bases from V and 10 from J; bases not matched to a gene: 10. This chain's CDR3 is CASSMGLAGVQGEQFF. The CDR3 DNA reads as TGCGCCAGCAGCATGGGACTAGCGGGAGTACAGGGGGAGCAGTTCTTC.

In this sample, this clone turned up once. The rearrangement joins TRBV4-1 to TRBJ2-2; D unclear. CDR1 is MGHRA and CDR2 is YSYEKL in the germline V gene. CDR3 length: 14 amino acids. The V end was cut by 3 bases, the J end by 4 bases, with 9 bases between. As DNA, the CDR3 is TGCGCCAGCAGCCATCCCAGAGGCACCGGGGAGCTGTTTTTT. Amino acid sequence: CASSHPRGTGELFF.

This clone appeared a single time. The V call is TRBV11-2, the J call TRBJ2-7; D perhaps matches TRBD1 (6 bases). The germline V gene has CDR1 SGHAT and CDR2 FQNNGV. With 0 bases removed from V and 6 bases from J, the gap between germline ends came to 9 bases. This CDR3 contains 13 residues. The CDR3 here is CASSLDLRGEQYF. CDR3 coding DNA: TGTGCCAGCAGCTTAGATCTCAGGGGCGAGCAGTACTTC.

The chain combines TRBV3-1 (or the pseudogene TRBV3-2) with TRBJ2-3; 11 bases fit TRBD2. V gave up 0 bases and J gave up 3 bases; unmatched junction bases: 8. There are 18 residues in the CDR3. Per germline, CDR1 LGHDT and CDR2 YNNKEL (reference sequence). In DNA, the CDR3 is TGTGCCAGCAGCCAAGATCGGGTAGCGGGAGGGGTAACAGATACGCAGTATTTT. This translates into CASSQDRVAGGVTDTQYF.

This clone was observed a single time. The sample carries other DNA sequences with the same CDR3. The J gene is TRBJ1-5, the V gene TRBV2, with D tentatively TRBD1 (5 bases). V gave up 4 bases and J gave up 1 base, with 5 bases separating them. Germline V gene lookup returns CDR1 SNHLY and CDR2 FYNNEI. The CDR3 covers 13 residues. CDR3 DNA sequence: TGTGCCAGCAGTGGACAGAGCAATCAGCCCCAGCATTTT. Its protein product is CASSGQSNQPQHF.

The chain uses TRBV28 and TRBJ2-1; D is perhaps TRBD1 (5 bases). CDR3 length: 15 amino acids. Germline loops: CDR1 MDHEN, CDR2 SYDVKM. V lost 3 bases, J lost 2 bases, and 11 bases lay in between. The CDR3 here is CASSLGPITYNEQFF. The CDR3 bases are TGTGCCAGCAGTTTGGGGCCTATAACCTACAATGAGCAGTTCTTC.

In its sample, this clone was seen once. The J gene is TRBJ1-2, the V gene TRBV3-1 (or the pseudogene TRBV3-2), with D possibly TRBD1 on 5 matching bases. Trimming shortened V by 1 base and J by 8 bases, and 20 bases separated the two germline ends. Germline-derived CDR1 and CDR2 are LGHDT and YNNKEL (reference sequence). This CDR3 has 16 residues. CDR3 sequence (DNA): TGTGCCAGCAGCCAAGTGCAGGGCCCGGATGGAAGAGGCTACACCTTC. Protein: CASSQVQGPDGRGYTF.

Only one count was recorded for this clone. The rearrangement uses TRBV6-1 and TRBJ2-7, with unresolved D. Germline loops: CDR1 MNHNS, CDR2 SASEGT. V lost 0 bases and J lost 6, with 9 bases in between. This CDR3 has 13 residues. DNA for the CDR3: TGTGCCAGCAGTGAAGCGCTGAGTGTCGAGCAGTACTTC. It translates to CASSEALSVEQYF.

The genes are TRBV6-5 and TRBJ2-2; D perhaps matches TRBD2 (5 bases). V lost 5 bases and J 6 bases, leaving 16 bases between the germline ends. The V gene's germline CDR1 is MNHEY and CDR2 SVGAGI. The CDR3 loop spans 15 amino acids. Here the CDR3 reads CASSPPGKWAGELFF. The CDR3 nucleotides read TGTGCCAGCAGTCCCCCGGGGAAATGGGCCGGGGAGCTGTTTTTT.

This chain joins TRBV7-3 and TRBJ2-2; D is possibly TRBD1 (6 bases). CDR3 length: 15 amino acids. V lost 5 bases to trimming and J lost 6 bases, with 16 bases between them. Germline CDR1 reads SGHTA; CDR2 reads FQGTGA. CDR3 residues: CASSAHRVRSGELFF. The CDR3 DNA follows: TGTGCCAGCAGCGCCCACAGGGTTAGATCCGGGGAGCTGTTTTTT.

V is TRBV11-1 and J is TRBJ2-7; TRBD2 is a possible D gene (5 bases). The CDR3 is 16 residues long. Germline values: CDR1 SGHAT, CDR2 FQDESV (reference sequence). The germline V and J ends were trimmed by 3 bases and 7 bases, with 22 bases remaining between them. In DNA, the CDR3 is TGTGCCAGCAGCTTCTCCATCCGCGGGTCCCGTATGGAGCAGTACTTC. It codes for CASSFSIRGSRMEQYF.

The rearrangement links TRBV7-6 to TRBJ2-6, with 9 nucleotides matching TRBD2. Germline V gene sequence: CDR1 SGHVS, CDR2 FNYEAQ. There are 16 residues in the CDR3. Trimming at V came to 5 bases and at J to 2 bases, leaving 4 bases not matched to a gene. The DNA of the CDR3 is TGTGCCAGCAGCCCCGCGGGGGGGACTGGGGCCAACGTCCTGACTTTC. Translation gives CASSPAGGTGANVLTF.

The genes are TRBV3-1 (or the pseudogene TRBV3-2) and TRBJ2-2; a weak D match, TRBD1 (6 bases). Trimming removed 5 bases at V and 7 bases at J, with 20 bases between. Germline-derived CDR1 and CDR2 are LGHDT and YNNKEL (reference sequence). The CDR3 contains 16 residues. The CDR3 coding sequence is TGTGCCAGCAGCTCAACAGGGATGGGGGCTGTCGGGGAGCTGTTTTTT. This gives the protein CASSSTGMGAVGELFF.

J is TRBJ2-3 and V is TRBV28; 11 bases match TRBD2. This CDR3 has 15 residues. J gave up 6 bases and V 3 bases, and 5 bases lay outside the gene matches. Germline CDR1 and CDR2: MDHEN and SYDVKM. The CDR3 coding sequence is TGTGCCAGCAGTTTCCTAGCGGGGGGCCAGGATACGCAGTATTTT. Its translation: CASSFLAGGQDTQYF.

The chain couples TRBV11-2 to TRBJ2-7, with D tentatively TRBD1 (6 bases). The germline V gene has CDR1 SGHAT and CDR2 FQNNGV. The CDR3 loop spans 13 amino acids. The V gene lost 6 bases and the J gene lost 5 bases, with 14 bases spanning the gap. The CDR3 bases are TGTGCCAGCAGAAAAACAGGGTTCCACGAGCAGTACTTC. Translated: CASRKTGFHEQYF.

V and J are TRBV7-3 and TRBJ2-5, with 10 bases matching TRBD2. Germline V gives CDR1 SGHTA, CDR2 FQGTGA. After removal of 4 bases from V and 5 bases from J, the junction contained 7 bases not matched to a gene. The CDR3 is 15 amino acids. The CDR3 sequence: CASSSSGRAGETQYF. In DNA form, the CDR3 reads TGTGCCAGCAGCTCGAGCGGGAGGGCCGGGGAGACCCAGTACTTC.

The chain's CDR3 is CASSPGTSGTDTQYF. The CDR3 coding sequence is TGCGCCAGCAGCCCCGGGACTAGCGGCACAGATACGCAGTATTTT. The chain carries TRBV5-1 and TRBJ2-3, with 10 bases identical to TRBD2. The ends lost 4 bases at V and 1 base at J; junction bases unmatched: 3. The germline V gene encodes CDR1 SGHRS and CDR2 YFSETQ. CDR3 size: 15 residues.